This TCR beta chain is drawn from a study of long-term antiretroviral therapy in people with HIV. Survey-level resolution applied to immunoSEQ assay v3.0. TCRdb keeps only in-frame clones here, not all; method: immunoSEQ multiplex PCR. Of roughly 20,000 clones detected, around 69% appear once; the ten largest clones hold 12%. This specimen was unsorted PBMCs, taken less than 1.8 years before starting antiretroviral therapy. The origin of this receptor is a woman between 35 and 50 years old with HIV.

CDR3 DNA sequence: TGCACCATAGGGGGAGGAGAGACCCAGTACTTC. Encoded protein: CTIGGGETQYF. The rearrangement joins TRBV29-1 to TRBJ2-5; D is tentatively TRBD1 or TRBD2 (6 bases each). The germline V gene encodes CDR1 SQVTM and CDR2 ANQGSEA. This CDR3 region has 11 residues.